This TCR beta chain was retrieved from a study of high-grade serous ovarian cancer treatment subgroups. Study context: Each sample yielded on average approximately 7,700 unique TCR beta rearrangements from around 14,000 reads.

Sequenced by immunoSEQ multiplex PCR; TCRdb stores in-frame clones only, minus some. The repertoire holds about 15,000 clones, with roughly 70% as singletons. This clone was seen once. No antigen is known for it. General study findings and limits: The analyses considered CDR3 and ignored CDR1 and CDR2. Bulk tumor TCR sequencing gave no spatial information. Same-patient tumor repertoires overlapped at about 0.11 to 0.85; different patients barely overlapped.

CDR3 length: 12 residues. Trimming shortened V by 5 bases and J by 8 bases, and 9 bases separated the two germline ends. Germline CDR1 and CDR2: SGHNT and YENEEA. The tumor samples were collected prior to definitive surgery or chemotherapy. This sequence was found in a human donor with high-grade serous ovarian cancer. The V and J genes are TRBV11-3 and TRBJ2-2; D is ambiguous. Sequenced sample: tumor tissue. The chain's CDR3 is CASSAGPGELFF. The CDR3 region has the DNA TGTGCCAGCAGCGCCGGGCCAGGGGAGCTGTTTTTT.